Below are 31 T cell receptor beta chains sequenced from a single sample in a study of CD8 T cells in Susac syndrome (dated by TCRdb to about 2019). Library prep was done by the immunoSEQ multiplex PCR assay. RNA was extracted using the RNeasy kit, and about 0.45 to 1 microgram was reverse transcribed with random hexamers. TCRdb applied fastp at Q25 and MiXCR to the public reads, then kept only in-frame beta chains. Rows with one shared CDR3 protein collapse into an entry with the most common genes and DNA. The sample yields some 120,000 distinct CDR3 sequences; roughly 94% were counted once. The ten most abundant clones make up around 0.12% of the sample. The sample taken for sequencing was CD4+ T cells from PBMCs. These receptors all stem from a human donor with multiple sclerosis.

The V gene is TRBV7-9, the J gene TRBJ1-1; D not certain. The CDR3 totals 11 residues. Trimming took off 4 bases at V and 9 bases at J, with 9 bases between the two ends. Per germline, CDR1 SEHNR and CDR2 FQNEAQ (reference sequence). CDR3 amino acids: CASSSFPQAFF. The CDR3 bases are TGTGCCAGCAGCTCCTTCCCTCAAGCTTTCTTT.

V gene TRBV7-2 combines with J gene TRBJ2-1; 7 nucleotides line up with TRBD2. The V gene's germline CDR1 is SGHTA and CDR2 FQGNSA. Losses at the gene ends were 5 bases for V and 5 bases for J; bases not matched to a gene: 6. There are 14 residues in the CDR3. The CDR3 here is CASSLTSANNEQFF. CDR3 sequence (DNA): TGTGCCAGCAGCCTAACTAGCGCAAACAATGAGCAGTTCTTC.

The V call is TRBV7-2, the J call TRBJ2-3; no definite D call. Deletions cut 5 bases from V and 0 bases from J, with 18 bases between. The germline V gene encodes CDR1 SGHTA and CDR2 FQGNSA. CDR3 size: 17 residues. CDR3 sequence (DNA): TGTGCCAGCAGCCCCTTCGACAACAGTGCTAGCACAGATACGCAGTATTTT. The encoded protein is CASSPFDNSASTDTQYF.

The CDR3 DNA is TGCGCCAGCAGCTACACAGGGGAAACTGAAGCTTTCTTT. This encodes CASSYTGETEAFF. This chain connects TRBV5-1 to TRBJ1-1; 7 bases match TRBD1. CDR3 size: 13 residues. Germline V CDR1 and CDR2: SGHRS, YFSETQ. Trimming at V came to 3 bases and at J to 5 bases, leaving 4 bases not matched to a gene.

This chain uses TRBV5-6 with TRBJ1-1, with D maybe TRBD1 (5 bases). The V and J ends lost 4 bases and 0 bases respectively, with 19 bases between them. The CDR3 runs 17 residues. CDR1 and CDR2 from the germline V gene are SGHDT and YYEEEE. Here the CDR3 reads CASSPAGGSNMNTEAFF. The CDR3 DNA sequence: TGTGCCAGCAGCCCTGCGGGGGGGTCCAACATGAACACTGAAGCTTTCTTT.

V is TRBV5-1 and J is TRBJ1-1; D ambiguous. The CDR3 runs 14 residues. Per the germline V gene, CDR1 is SGHRS and CDR2 is YFSETQ. Trimming pared 0 bases from V and 1 base from J, leaving 7 bases between. CDR3 sequence: CASSLARENTEAFF. The CDR3 DNA reads as TGCGCCAGCAGCTTGGCGCGGGAGAACACTGAAGCTTTCTTT.

The rearrangement links TRBV6-6 to TRBJ2-4; tentatively, D is TRBD2 (6 bases). CDR1 is MNHNY, CDR2 SVGAGI, per germline (reference sequence). The length of the CDR3 is 14 residues. V lost 8 bases and J 4 bases, leaving 15 bases between the germline ends. CDR3 loop: CASGRRDRKNIQYF. The CDR3 nucleotides read TGTGCCAGCGGAAGGAGGGACCGTAAAAACATTCAGTACTTC.

This chain uses TRBV5-1 with TRBJ1-1; D is uncertain. The V gene's germline CDR1 is SGHRS and CDR2 YFSETQ. The CDR3 has 16 residues. The V and J ends lost 3 bases and 0 bases respectively, with 15 bases between them. The CDR3 here is CASSSRTRRLNTEAFF. In DNA form, the CDR3 reads TGCGCCAGCAGCTCACGTACTCGGCGGTTGAACACTGAAGCTTTCTTT.

The chain employs TRBV10-3 and TRBJ2-3; TRBD2 matches 10 bases. The CDR3 loop spans 16 amino acids. Germline values: CDR1 ENHRY, CDR2 SYGVKD. Trimming took 2 bases from V and 6 from J; bases not matched to a gene: 8. CDR3 nucleotides: TGTGCCATCAGTGAGCTGGGACTAGCGCTCGGGGATACGCAGTATTTT. As protein: CAISELGLALGDTQYF.

This chain links TRBV2 with TRBJ2-2; D is possibly TRBD1 (5 bases). Germline CDR1 is SNHLY and CDR2 is FYNNEI. V gave up 4 bases and J gave up 6 bases, with 15 bases separating them. The CDR3 length is 15 residues. The DNA for the CDR3 is TGTGCCAGCAGTGCTGGCAGGGTAGGCTCCGGGGAGCTGTTTTTT. This gives the protein CASSAGRVGSGELFF.

The chain is built from TRBV29-1 and TRBJ1-2; unclear D gene. Germline lookup yields CDR1 SQVTM and CDR2 ANQGSEA. With 7 bases removed from V and 0 bases from J, the gap between germline ends came to 12 bases. This CDR3 is built from 13 residues. CDR3: CSAPGYTNYGYTF. Written as DNA, the CDR3 is TGCAGCGCTCCGGGATATACTAACTATGGCTACACCTTC.

In its sample, this clonotype was seen a few times. The chain recombines TRBV18 with TRBJ1-1; 7 bases are shared with TRBD1. The V gene end was trimmed by 3 bases and the J gene end by 0 bases; junction bases not matched to a gene: 1. CDR1 KGHSH and CDR2 LQKENI come from the germline V gene. The CDR3 is 14 residues long. The CDR3 spells CASSPTGMNTEAFF. In nucleotides, the CDR3 is TGTGCCAGCTCACCGACAGGGATGAACACTGAAGCTTTCTTT.

The chain joins TRBV6-2 or TRBV6-3 to TRBJ2-5, with 13 bases fitting TRBD2. CDR3 size: 16 residues. V shed 6 bases, J shed 6 bases, and the junction held 10 bases outside the gene matches. Germline assignment: CDR1 MNHEY and CDR2 SVGEGT. The CDR3 bases are TGTGCCAGCAGCTCTCTTACTAGCGGGGGGGCAAAGACCCAGTACTTC. Its protein is CASSSLTSGGAKTQYF.

The genes are TRBV7-2 and TRBJ1-2; D remains unclear. Trimming shortened V by 8 bases and J by 1 base, and 5 bases separated the two germline ends. CDR3 length equals 11 residues. Germline CDR1 is SGHTA and CDR2 is FQGNSA. The CDR3 spells CASEVNYGYTF. Written as DNA, the CDR3 is TGTGCCAGCGAAGTTAACTATGGCTACACCTTC.

The V gene is TRBV2, the J gene TRBJ1-1, with D perhaps matching TRBD1 (5 bases). Per germline, CDR1 SNHLY and CDR2 FYNNEI. The V and J ends lost 3 bases and 11 bases respectively, with 16 bases between them. This CDR3 spans 13 amino acids. CDR3 bases: TGTGCCAGCAGTGAGGGGCTGACGGTACGCGCTTTCTTT. As protein: CASSEGLTVRAFF. The full variable domain, rest sourced from reference TRBV2 and TRBJ1-1, is EPEVTQTPSHQVTQMGQEVILRCVPISNHLYFYWYRQILGQKVEFLVSFYNNEISEKSEIFDDQFSVERPDGSNFTLKIRSTKLEDSAMYFCASSEGLTVRAFFGQGTRLTVV.

The chain couples TRBV5-1 to TRBJ1-2; TRBD1 matches 8 bases. Germline V gene data show CDR1 as SGHRS and CDR2 as YFSETQ. The CDR3 covers 14 residues. V dropped 4 bases and J dropped 2; count of bases not matched to a gene: 4. The CDR3, as DNA: TGCGCCAGCAGCGTTGGGGACAGGAACTATGGCTACACCTTC. Translating it yields CASSVGDRNYGYTF.

The V call is TRBV20-1, the J call TRBJ2-2; D uncertain. V gave up 6 bases and J gave up 6 bases, with 17 bases separating them. The CDR3 has 14 amino acids. Germline V gene data show CDR1 as DFQATT and CDR2 as SNEGSKA (reference sequence). The CDR3 spells CSAQNTLGSGELFF. In DNA, the CDR3 is TGCAGTGCCCAGAACACATTAGGATCCGGGGAGCTGTTTTTT.

The rearrangement uses TRBV19 and TRBJ1-5; TRBD1 aligns across 8 bases. The CDR3 spans 16 residues. The ends lost 5 bases at V and 5 bases at J; junction bases unmatched: 11. The germline V gene encodes CDR1 LNHDA and CDR2 SQIVND (reference sequence). The chain's CDR3 is CASSGIQDRAYQPQHF. The CDR3 nucleotides are TGTGCCAGTAGTGGGATCCAGGACAGGGCATATCAGCCCCAGCATTTT. Supplemented by reference TRBV19 and TRBJ1-5, the full variable domain reads DGGITQSPKYLFRKEGQNVTLSCEQNLNHDAMYWYRQDPGQGLRLIYYSQIVNDFQKGDIAEGYSVSREKKESFPLTVTSAQKNPTAFYLCASSGIQDRAYQPQHFGDGTRLSIL.

The chain combines TRBV20-1 with TRBJ2-1, with no clear D. V was pared by 5 bases and J by 4 bases, with 9 bases between. The CDR3 has 12 residues. In germline, CDR1 is DFQATT, CDR2 SNEGSKA (reference sequence). DNA for the CDR3: TGCAGTGCTCCCAAGGGTTACAATGAGCAGTTCTTC. This gives the protein CSAPKGYNEQFF.

The chain couples TRBV6-5 to TRBJ2-5, with D uncertain. Germline V gene data show CDR1 as MNHEY and CDR2 as SVGAGI. The CDR3 runs 12 residues. V lost 8 bases and J lost 5, with 12 bases in between. DNA of the CDR3: TGTGCCAGCTTGGACCCTCGGGAGACCCAGTACTTC. Translation: CASLDPRETQYF.

The chain carries TRBV3-1 and TRBJ2-2; perhaps TRBD2 as D (6 bases). The V end lost 1 base, the J end lost 4 bases, and 13 bases lay between the germline ends. CDR3 length: 16 residues. Germline V CDR1 and CDR2: LGHDT, YNNKEL (reference sequence). CDR3 sequence: CASSQAGRSITGELFF. CDR3 coding DNA: TGTGCCAGCAGCCAAGCCGGGAGATCGATCACCGGGGAGCTGTTTTTT.

V usage is TRBV4-3 and J usage is TRBJ2-1, with D perhaps TRBD2 (6 bases). There are 14 residues in the CDR3. Trimming took off 4 bases at V and 6 bases at J, with 13 bases between the two ends. Germline V lookup: CDR1 LGHNA, CDR2 YSLEER. The DNA for the CDR3 is TGCGCCAGCAGCCGGGAGGACTGGGGCAATGAGCAGTTCTTC. Residues: CASSREDWGNEQFF.

This clonotype was picked up one time. The gene calls are TRBV6-5 and TRBJ2-7, with D possibly being TRBD1 or TRBD2 (5 bases each). In germline, CDR1 is MNHEY, CDR2 SVGAGI. Trimming took 0 bases from V and 2 from J, leaving 11 bases between them. This CDR3 contains 15 residues. The CDR3 here is CASSYSRGFTYEQYF. CDR3 in DNA: TGTGCCAGCAGTTACTCGAGGGGTTTTACCTACGAGCAGTACTTC.

Only one count was recorded for this clonotype. This rearrangement joins TRBV6-6 to TRBJ1-2; the match to TRBD1 covers 9 bases. CDR1 is MNHNY and CDR2 is SVGAGI in the germline V gene (reference sequence). The CDR3 length is 13 residues. J was trimmed by 4 bases and V by 5 bases; bases with no gene match: 2. CDR3 in amino acids: CASSRDRAYGYTF. The CDR3 DNA reads as TGTGCCAGCAGTCGGGACAGGGCCTATGGCTACACCTTC.

The CDR3 reads CASRLRQGNTGELFF. The DNA of the CDR3 is TGTGCCAGTCGACTAAGGCAGGGGAACACCGGGGAGCTGTTTTTT. J is TRBJ2-2 and V is TRBV19; the D gene could be TRBD1 or TRBD2 (5 bases each). The CDR3 contains 15 residues. Deletions cut 8 bases from V and 1 base from J, with 14 bases between. Looked up from germline, CDR1 is LNHDA and CDR2 is SQIVND (reference sequence).

This clonotype was recorded once. V and J are TRBV6-5 and TRBJ2-3, with 7 nucleotides matching TRBD1. The germline gives CDR1 MNHEY, CDR2 SVGAGI. The CDR3 runs to 15 residues. V was clipped by 2 bases and J by 0 bases; unmatched bases: 2. The CDR3 here is CASSYGTVSTDTQYF. Written as DNA, the CDR3 is TGTGCCAGCAGTTACGGGACAGTTAGCACAGATACGCAGTATTTT.

The rearrangement joins TRBV25-1 to TRBJ2-2, with a weak D call TRBD1 (8 bases). V was trimmed by 8 bases and J by 4 bases, leaving 17 bases between them. Germline CDR1 MGHDK, CDR2 SYGVNS. The CDR3 is made up of 15 amino acids. The CDR3 bases are TGTGCCAGCGAATTCACAGGGGGGGCCACCGGGGAGCTGTTTTTT. Translated, it gives CASEFTGGATGELFF.

The rearrangement links TRBV18 to TRBJ1-1, with TRBD1 as a possible D gene (6 bases). This CDR3 region has 14 residues. Germline assignment: CDR1 KGHSH and CDR2 LQKENI. Between the trimmed V and J ends, which lost 5 bases and 1 base, there was a span of 11 bases. CDR3 region: CASSSTGQNTEAFF. CDR3 nucleotide sequence: TGTGCCAGCTCATCTACAGGGCAGAACACTGAAGCTTTCTTT.

This clonotype has just one count. The rearrangement uses TRBV20-1 and TRBJ2-7; no reliable D call. CDR1 and CDR2 (germline): DFQATT, SNEGSKA (reference sequence). Trimming cost V 3 bases and J 1 base, with 13 bases left between them. CDR3 length: 14 residues. CDR3 nucleotide sequence: TGCAGTGCTAGGGGCCCCCGAGCATCCTACGAGCAGTACTTC. It yields the protein CSARGPRASYEQYF.

This sequence joins TRBV11-2 and TRBJ1-1; D ambiguous. Germline loops: CDR1 SGHAT, CDR2 FQNNGV. V lost 7 bases to trimming and J lost 0 bases, with 12 bases between them. This CDR3 is built from 14 residues. CDR3 region: CASTLMGMNTEAFF. The CDR3 nucleotides are TGTGCCAGCACCTTGATGGGTATGAACACTGAAGCTTTCTTT.

The chain carries TRBV5-6 and TRBJ2-3, with TRBD1 matching 8 bases. The CDR3 has 15 residues. Germline lookup yields CDR1 SGHDT and CDR2 YYEEEE. V shed 1 base, J shed 4 bases, and the junction held 5 bases outside the gene matches. The CDR3 DNA follows: TGTGCCAGCAGCTTGCGGACAGGGCCGGCAGATACGCAGTATTTT. Translation: CASSLRTGPADTQYF.